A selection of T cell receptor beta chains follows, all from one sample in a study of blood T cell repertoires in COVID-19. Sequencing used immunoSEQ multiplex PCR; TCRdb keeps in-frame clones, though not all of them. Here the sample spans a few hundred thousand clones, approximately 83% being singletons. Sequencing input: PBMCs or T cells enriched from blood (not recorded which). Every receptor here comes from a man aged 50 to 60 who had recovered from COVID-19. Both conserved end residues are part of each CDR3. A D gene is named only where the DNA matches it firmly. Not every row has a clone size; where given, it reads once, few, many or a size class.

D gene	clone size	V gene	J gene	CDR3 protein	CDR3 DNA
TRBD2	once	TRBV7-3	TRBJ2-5	CASSPLSGGNQETQYF	TGTGCCAGCAGCCCTCTTAGCGGGGGCAACCAAGAGACCCAGTACTTC
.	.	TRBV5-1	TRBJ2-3	CASSSDTGDTQYF	TGCGCCAGCAGCTCGGACACAGGAGATACGCAGTATTTT
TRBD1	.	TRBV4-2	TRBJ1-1	CASSQDLSRGRRLVGTEAFF	TGTGCCAGCAGCCAAGATCTTTCAAGGGGGCGGCGATTGGTGGGGACTGAAGCTTTCTTT
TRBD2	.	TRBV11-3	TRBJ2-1	CASSAPGLAVSDEQFF	TGTGCCAGCAGCGCCCCGGGACTAGCGGTCTCTGATGAGCAGTTCTTC
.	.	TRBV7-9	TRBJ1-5	CASSPQGGENQPQHF	TGTGCCAGCAGCCCCCAGGGCGGGGAGAATCAGCCCCAGCATTTT
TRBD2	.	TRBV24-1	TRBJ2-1	CATSDQGLASYNEQFF	TGTGCCACCAGTGACCAGGGACTAGCGTCCTACAATGAGCAGTTCTTC
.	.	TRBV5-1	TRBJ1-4	CASSLAGSANEKLFF	TGCGCCAGCAGCTTGGCAGGGTCGGCTAATGAAAAACTGTTTTTT
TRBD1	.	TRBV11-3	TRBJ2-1	CASSLEGTGLDEQFF	TGTGCCAGCAGCTTAGAAGGGACAGGGCTCGATGAGCAGTTCTTC
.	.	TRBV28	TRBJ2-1	CASSLLALNSYNEQFF	TGTGCCAGCAGTTTACTAGCTCTCAACTCCTACAATGAGCAGTTCTTC
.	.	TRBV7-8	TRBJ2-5	CASSPTGVETQYF	TGTGCCAGCAGCCCCACGGGGGTCGAGACCCAGTACTTC
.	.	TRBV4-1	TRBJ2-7	CASSPKSGGLREQYF	TGCGCCAGCAGCCCAAAGTCGGGCGGACTGCGGGAGCAGTACTTC
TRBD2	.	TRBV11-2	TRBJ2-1	CASSFSLAGGYNEQFF	TGTGCCAGCAGCTTCTCCCTAGCGGGGGGATACAATGAGCAGTTCTTC
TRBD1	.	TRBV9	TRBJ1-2	CASSAGQGTYGYTF	TGTGCCAGCAGCGCGGGACAGGGTACCTATGGCTACACCTTC
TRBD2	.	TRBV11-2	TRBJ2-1	CASSLGGTSGQYNEQFF	TGTGCCAGCAGCTTAGGGGGGACTAGCGGGCAGTACAATGAGCAGTTCTTC
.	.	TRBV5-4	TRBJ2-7	CASSLESRNQIEQYF	TGTGCCAGCAGCTTGGAGTCCAGAAACCAAATAGAGCAGTACTTC
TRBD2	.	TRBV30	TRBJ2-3	CAWSQGLAGGDTQYF	TGTGCCTGGAGCCAGGGACTAGCGGGGGGGGATACGCAGTATTTT
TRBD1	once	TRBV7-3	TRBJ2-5	CASSLTGGAETQYF	TGTGCCAGCAGCTTGACAGGGGGCGCCGAGACCCAGTACTTC
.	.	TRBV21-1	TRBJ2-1	CAGRLAGGNNEQFF	TGTGCCGGAAGACTAGCGGGAGGGAACAATGAGCAGTTCTTC
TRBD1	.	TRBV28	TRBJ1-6	CASSVRDSRHSPLHF	TGTGCCAGCAGTGTCCGGGACAGCCGACATTCACCCCTCCACTTT
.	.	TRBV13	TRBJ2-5	CASSTQPNTETQYF	TGTGCCAGCAGCACACAGCCGAACACAGAGACCCAGTACTTC
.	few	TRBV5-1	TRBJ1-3	CASSLTAPGAGNTIYF	TGCGCCAGCAGCTTGACAGCCCCAGGTGCTGGAAACACCATATATTTT